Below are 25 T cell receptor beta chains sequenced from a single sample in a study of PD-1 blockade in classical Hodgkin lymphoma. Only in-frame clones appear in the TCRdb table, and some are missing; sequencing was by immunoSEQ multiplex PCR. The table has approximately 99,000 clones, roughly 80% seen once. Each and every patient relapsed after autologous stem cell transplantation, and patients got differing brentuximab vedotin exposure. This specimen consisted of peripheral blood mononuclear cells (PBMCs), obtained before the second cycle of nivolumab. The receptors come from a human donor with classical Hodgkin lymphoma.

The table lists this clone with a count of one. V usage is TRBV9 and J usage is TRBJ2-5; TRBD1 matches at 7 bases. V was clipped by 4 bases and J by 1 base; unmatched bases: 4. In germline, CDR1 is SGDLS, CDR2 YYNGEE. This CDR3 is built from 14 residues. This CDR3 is CASSFGQAQETQYF. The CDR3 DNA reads TGTGCCAGCAGCTTCGGACAGGCCCAAGAGACCCAGTACTTC.

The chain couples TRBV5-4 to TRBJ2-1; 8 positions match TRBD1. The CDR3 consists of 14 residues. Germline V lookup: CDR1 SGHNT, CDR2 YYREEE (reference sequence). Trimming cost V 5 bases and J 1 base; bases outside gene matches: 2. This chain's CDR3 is CASSRQGSYNEQFF. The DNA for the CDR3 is TGTGCCAGCAGTCGACAGGGGTCCTACAATGAGCAGTTCTTC.

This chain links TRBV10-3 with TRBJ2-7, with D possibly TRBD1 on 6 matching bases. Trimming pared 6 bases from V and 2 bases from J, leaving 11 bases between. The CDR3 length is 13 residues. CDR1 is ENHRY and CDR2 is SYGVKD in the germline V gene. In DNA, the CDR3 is TGTGCCATCAGGGGGACATCCACCTACGAGCAGTACTTC. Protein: CAIRGTSTYEQYF.

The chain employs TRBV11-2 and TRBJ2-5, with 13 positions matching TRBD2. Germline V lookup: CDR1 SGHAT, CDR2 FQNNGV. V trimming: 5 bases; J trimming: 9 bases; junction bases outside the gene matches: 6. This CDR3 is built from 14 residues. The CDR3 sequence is CASSPGLAGVAQYF. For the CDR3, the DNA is TGTGCCAGCAGCCCCGGACTAGCGGGAGTGGCCCAGTACTTC.

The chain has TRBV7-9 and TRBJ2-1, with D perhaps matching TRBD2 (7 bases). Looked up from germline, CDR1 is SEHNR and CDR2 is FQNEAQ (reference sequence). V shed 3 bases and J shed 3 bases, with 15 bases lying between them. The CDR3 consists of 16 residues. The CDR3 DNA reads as TGTGCCAGCAGCTTTCCGGGGGCTAGCGGCTACAATGAGCAGTTCTTC. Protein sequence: CASSFPGASGYNEQFF.

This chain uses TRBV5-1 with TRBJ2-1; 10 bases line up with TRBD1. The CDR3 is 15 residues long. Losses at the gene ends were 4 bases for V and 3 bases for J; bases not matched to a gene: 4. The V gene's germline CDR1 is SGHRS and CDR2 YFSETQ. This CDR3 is CASSPGTGDYNEQFF. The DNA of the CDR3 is TGCGCCAGCAGCCCCGGGACAGGGGACTACAATGAGCAGTTCTTC.

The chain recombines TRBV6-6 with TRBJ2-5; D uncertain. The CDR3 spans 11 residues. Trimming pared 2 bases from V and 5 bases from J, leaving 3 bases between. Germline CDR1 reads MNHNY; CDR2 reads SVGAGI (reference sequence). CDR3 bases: TGTGCCAGCAGTTACAAGGAGACCCAGTACTTC. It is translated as CASSYKETQYF.

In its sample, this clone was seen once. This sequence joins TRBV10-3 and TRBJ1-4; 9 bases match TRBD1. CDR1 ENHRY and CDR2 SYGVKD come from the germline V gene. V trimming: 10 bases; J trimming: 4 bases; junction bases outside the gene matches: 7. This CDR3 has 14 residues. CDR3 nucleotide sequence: TGTGCCACGCGGGACAGGGAAATTAATGAAAAACTGTTTTTT. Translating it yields CATRDREINEKLFF.

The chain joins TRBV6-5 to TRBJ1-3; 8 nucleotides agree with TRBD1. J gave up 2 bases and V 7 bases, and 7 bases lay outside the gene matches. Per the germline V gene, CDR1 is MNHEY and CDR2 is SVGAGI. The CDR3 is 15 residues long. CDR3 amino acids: CASIPTGGPGNTIYF. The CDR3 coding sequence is TGTGCCAGCATCCCAACAGGGGGGCCTGGAAACACCATATATTTT.

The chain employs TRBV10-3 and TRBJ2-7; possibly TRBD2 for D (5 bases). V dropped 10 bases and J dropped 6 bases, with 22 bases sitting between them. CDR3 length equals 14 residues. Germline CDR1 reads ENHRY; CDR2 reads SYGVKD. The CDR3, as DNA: TGTGCCACCGGAGGCGACGGGGAAAGCGCCGAGCAGTACTTC. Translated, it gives CATGGDGESAEQYF.

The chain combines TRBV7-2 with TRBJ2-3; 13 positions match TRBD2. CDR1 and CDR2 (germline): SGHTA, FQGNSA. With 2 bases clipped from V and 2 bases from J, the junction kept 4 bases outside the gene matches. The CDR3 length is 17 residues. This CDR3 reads CASSLTSGRGHTDTQYF. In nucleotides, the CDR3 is TGTGCCAGCAGCTTAACTAGCGGGAGGGGACACACAGATACGCAGTATTTT.

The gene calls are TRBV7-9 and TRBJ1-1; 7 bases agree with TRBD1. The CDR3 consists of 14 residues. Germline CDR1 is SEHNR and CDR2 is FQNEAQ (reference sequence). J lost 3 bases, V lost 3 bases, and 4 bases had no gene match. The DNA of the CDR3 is TGTGCCAGCAGCTTGACAGGGAAGGACACTGAAGCTTTCTTT. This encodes CASSLTGKDTEAFF.

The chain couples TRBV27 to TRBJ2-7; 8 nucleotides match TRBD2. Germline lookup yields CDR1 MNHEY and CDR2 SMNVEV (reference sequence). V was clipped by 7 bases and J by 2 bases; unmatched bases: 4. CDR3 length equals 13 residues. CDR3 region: CASKGGRTYEQYF. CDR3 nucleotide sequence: TGTGCCAGCAAGGGCGGGAGGACCTACGAGCAGTACTTC.

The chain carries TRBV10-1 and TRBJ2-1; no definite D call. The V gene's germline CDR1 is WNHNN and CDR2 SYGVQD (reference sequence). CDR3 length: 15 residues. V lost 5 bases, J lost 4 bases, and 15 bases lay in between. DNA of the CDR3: TGCGCCAGCAGTTGGACCATCCTAGGGTACAATGAGCAGTTCTTC. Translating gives CASSWTILGYNEQFF.

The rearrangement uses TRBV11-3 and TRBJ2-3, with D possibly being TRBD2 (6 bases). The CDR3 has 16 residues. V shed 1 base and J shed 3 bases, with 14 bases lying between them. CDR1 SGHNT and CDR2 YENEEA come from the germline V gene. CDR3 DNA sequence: TGTGCCAGCAGCTTAGGCGAGACGGGAGTTACAGATACGCAGTATTTT. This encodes CASSLGETGVTDTQYF. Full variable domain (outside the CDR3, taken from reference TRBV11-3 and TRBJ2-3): EAGVVQSPRYKIIEKKQPVAFWCNPISGHNTLYWYLQNLGQGPELLIRYENEEAVDDSQLPKDRFSAERLKGVDSTLKIQPAELGDSAVYLCASSLGETGVTDTQYFGPGTRLTVL.

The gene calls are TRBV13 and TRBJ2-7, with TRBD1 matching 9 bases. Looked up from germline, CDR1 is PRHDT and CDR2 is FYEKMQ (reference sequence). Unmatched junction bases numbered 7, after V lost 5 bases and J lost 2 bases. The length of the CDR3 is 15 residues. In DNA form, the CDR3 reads TGTGCCAGCAGCATGACAGGGGGTGCTCCCTACGAGCAGTACTTC. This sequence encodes CASSMTGGAPYEQYF.

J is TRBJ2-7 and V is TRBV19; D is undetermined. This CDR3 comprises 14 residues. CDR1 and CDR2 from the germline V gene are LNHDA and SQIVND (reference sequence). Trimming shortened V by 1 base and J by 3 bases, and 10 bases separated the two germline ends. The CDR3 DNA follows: TGTGCCAGTAGTATAGTCTCAGGCGGCTACGAGCAGTACTTC. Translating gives CASSIVSGGYEQYF. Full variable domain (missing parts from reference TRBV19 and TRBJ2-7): DGGITQSPKYLFRKEGQNVTLSCEQNLNHDAMYWYRQDPGQGLRLIYYSQIVNDFQKGDIAEGYSVSREKKESFPLTVTSAQKNPTAFYLCASSIVSGGYEQYFGPGTRLTVT.

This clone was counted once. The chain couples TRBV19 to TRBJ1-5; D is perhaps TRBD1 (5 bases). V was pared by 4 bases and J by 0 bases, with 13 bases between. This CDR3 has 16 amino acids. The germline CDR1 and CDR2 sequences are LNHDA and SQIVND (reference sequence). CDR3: CASSTRGELSNQPQHF. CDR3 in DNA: TGTGCCAGTAGTACGCGGGGGGAACTTAGCAATCAGCCCCAGCATTTT.

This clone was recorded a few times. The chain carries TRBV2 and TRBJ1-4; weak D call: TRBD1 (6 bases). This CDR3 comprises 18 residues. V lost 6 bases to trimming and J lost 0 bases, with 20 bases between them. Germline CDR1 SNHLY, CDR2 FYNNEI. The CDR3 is CASSHPGGRSPTNEKLFF. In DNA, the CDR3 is TGTGCCAGCAGCCACCCCGGGGGCAGGTCCCCAACTAATGAAAAACTGTTTTTT.

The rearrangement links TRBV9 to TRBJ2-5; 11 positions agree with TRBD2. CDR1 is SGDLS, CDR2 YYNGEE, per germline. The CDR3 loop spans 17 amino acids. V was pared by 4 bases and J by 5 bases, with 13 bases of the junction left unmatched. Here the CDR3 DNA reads TGTGCCAGCAGCCCCGGGGTAGCGGGAGGGCCCCAGGAGACCCAGTACTTC. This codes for CASSPGVAGGPQETQYF.

The CDR3 sequence: CASSLTTSGSSYEQYF. CDR3 DNA sequence: TGTGCCAGCAGCCTTACTACTAGCGGGAGCTCCTACGAGCAGTACTTC. The chain carries TRBV7-2 and TRBJ2-7; 11 nucleotides line up with TRBD2. This CDR3 is 16 amino acids long. V gave up 5 bases and J gave up 0 bases; unmatched junction bases: 6. The germline gives CDR1 SGHTA, CDR2 FQGNSA.

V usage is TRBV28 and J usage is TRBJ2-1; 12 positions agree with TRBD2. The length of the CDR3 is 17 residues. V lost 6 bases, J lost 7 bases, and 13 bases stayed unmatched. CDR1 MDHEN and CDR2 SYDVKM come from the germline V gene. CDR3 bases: TGTGCCAGCAGCCCCTCGAGACTAGCGGGAGTCATAAATGAGCAGTTCTTC. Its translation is CASSPSRLAGVINEQFF. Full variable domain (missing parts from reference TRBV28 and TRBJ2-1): DVKVTQSSRYLVKRTGEKVFLECVQDMDHENMFWYRQDPGLGLRLIYFSYDVKMKEKGDIPEGYSVSREKKERFSLILESASTNQTSMYLCASSPSRLAGVINEQFFGPGTRLTVL.

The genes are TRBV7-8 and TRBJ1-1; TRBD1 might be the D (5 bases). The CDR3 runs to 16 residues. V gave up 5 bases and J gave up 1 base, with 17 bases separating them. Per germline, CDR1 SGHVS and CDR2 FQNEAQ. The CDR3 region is CASSPGTAWPNTEAFF. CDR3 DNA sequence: TGTGCCAGCAGCCCCGGGACCGCGTGGCCGAACACTGAAGCTTTCTTT.

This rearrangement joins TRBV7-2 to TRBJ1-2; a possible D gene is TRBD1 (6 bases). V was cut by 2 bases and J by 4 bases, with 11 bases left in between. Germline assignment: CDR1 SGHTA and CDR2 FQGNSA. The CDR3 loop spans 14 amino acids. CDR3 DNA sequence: TGTGCCAGCAGCTTACGGACAGCGAGCTATGGCTACACCTTC. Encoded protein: CASSLRTASYGYTF.

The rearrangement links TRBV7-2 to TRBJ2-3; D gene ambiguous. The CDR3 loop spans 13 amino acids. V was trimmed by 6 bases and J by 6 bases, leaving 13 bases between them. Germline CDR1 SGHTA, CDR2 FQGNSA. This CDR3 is CASSVRPGDTQYF. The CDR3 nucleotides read TGTGCCAGCAGTGTTAGGCCCGGGGATACGCAGTATTTT.